The clone carrying this TCR beta chain was seen ten or more times. The antigen is undetermined. This sample was taken from a study of early T cells in non-severe SARS-CoV-2 infection. Study results and limitations: VDJdb-based matching was biased toward anti-spike CD8 responses and missed private and CD4 specificities.

Separate cDNA molecules each had unique molecular identifiers attached to them. MiXCR, run by TCRdb on the 5' RACE reads, gives a single entry per CDR3 protein. The sample has about 130,000 distinct CDR3 sequences; about 16% are singletons. The clonotype originates from an adult who was a healthcare worker with PCR-confirmed SARS-CoV-2 infection or an uninfected control (not recorded which). Sequencing was carried out using whole blood.

CDR3 in amino acids: CASSLATSGSGELFF. DNA for the CDR3: TGTGCCAGCAGTTTGGCAACTAGCGGAAGCGGGGAGCTGTTTTTT. V and J are TRBV12-3 or TRBV12-4 and TRBJ2-2, with TRBD2 matching over 8 bases. The CDR3 has 15 amino acids. With V trimmed by 3 bases and J by 7 bases, 7 bases remained unmatched.